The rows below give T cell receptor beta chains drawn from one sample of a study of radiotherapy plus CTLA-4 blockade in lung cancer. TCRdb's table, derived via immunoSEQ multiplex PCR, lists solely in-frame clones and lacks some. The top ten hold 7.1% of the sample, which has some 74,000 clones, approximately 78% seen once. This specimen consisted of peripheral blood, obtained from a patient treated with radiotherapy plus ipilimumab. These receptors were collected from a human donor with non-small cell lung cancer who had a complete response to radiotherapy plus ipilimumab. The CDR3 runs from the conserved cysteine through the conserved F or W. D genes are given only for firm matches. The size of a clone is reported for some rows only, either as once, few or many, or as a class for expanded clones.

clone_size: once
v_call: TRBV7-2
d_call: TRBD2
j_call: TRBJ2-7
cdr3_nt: TGTGCCAGCAGAGAGGGAGGGTTTGGGCAGTACTTC
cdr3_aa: CASREGGFGQYF

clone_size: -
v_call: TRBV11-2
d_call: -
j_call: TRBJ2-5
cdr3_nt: TGTGCCAGCAGCTTAGAAGTAGTCCGGACGGAGACCCAGTACTTC
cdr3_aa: CASSLEVVRTETQYF

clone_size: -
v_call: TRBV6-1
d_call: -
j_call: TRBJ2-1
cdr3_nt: TGTGCCAGCAGTGTTTACAATGAGCAGTTCTTC
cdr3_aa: CASSVYNEQFF

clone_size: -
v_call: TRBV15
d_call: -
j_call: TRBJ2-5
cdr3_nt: TGTGCCACCAGCAGTCCGGGTGAGACCCAGTACTTC
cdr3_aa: CATSSPGETQYF

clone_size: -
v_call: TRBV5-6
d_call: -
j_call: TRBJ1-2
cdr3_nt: TGTGCCAGCAGCTTGGGAAGGCGGGATGGCTACACCTTC
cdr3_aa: CASSLGRRDGYTF

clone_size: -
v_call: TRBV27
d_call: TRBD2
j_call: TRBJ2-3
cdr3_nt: TGTGCCAGCAGTTACGGGACTAGCTCCCCCACAGATACGCAGTATTTT
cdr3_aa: CASSYGTSSPTDTQYF

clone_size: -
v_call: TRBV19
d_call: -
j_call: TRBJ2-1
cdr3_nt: TGTGCCAGTAGTATGGGGCAACAGCTAGGGTCATACAATGAGCAGTTCTTC
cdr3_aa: CASSMGQQLGSYNEQFF

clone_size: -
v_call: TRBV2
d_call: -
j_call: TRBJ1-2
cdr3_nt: TGTGCCAGCAGTGAACTTGTTTATGGCTACACCTTC
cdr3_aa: CASSELVYGYTF

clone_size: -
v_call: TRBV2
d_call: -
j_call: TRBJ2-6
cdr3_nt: TGTGCCAGCAGTGAAGCGTATTCCTTCTCTGGGGCCAACGTCCTGACTTTC
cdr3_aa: CASSEAYSFSGANVLTF

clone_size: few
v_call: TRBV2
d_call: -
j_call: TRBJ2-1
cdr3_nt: TGTGCCAGCAGTGAAGTTAGGTCCCCCTACAATGAGCAGTTCTTC
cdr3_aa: CASSEVRSPYNEQFF

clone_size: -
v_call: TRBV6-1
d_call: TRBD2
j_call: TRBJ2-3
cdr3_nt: TGTGCCAGCAGTGGGGCTAGCGGGAGCTTGATAAGAACAGATACGCAGTATTTT
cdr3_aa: CASSGASGSLIRTDTQYF

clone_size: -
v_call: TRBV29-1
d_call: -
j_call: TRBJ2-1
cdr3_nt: TGCAGCGCGGGACACCTATACAATGAGCAGTTCTTC
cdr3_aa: CSAGHLYNEQFF

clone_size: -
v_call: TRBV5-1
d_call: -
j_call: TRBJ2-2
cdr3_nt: TGCGCCAGCAGCTTACAGGGTTCGAACACCGGGGAGCTGTTTTTT
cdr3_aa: CASSLQGSNTGELFF

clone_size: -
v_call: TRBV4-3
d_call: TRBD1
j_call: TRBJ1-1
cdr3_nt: TGCGCCAGCAGCCAAGAAGAGGACAGGGAAGCTTTCTTT
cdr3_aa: CASSQEEDREAFF

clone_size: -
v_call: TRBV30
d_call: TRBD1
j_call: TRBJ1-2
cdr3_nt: TGTGCCTGGTCCCCGGGACAGGTTCACCGGTTC
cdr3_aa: CAWSPGQVHRF

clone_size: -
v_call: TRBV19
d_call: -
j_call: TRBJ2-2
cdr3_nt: TGTGCCAGTAGTATAGATTCGTTCCAACGAGGGGAAGAGGTGTTTTTT
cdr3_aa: CASSIDSFQRGEEVFF

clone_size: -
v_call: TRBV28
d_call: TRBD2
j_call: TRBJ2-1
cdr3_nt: TGTGCCAGCAGTCCCCCGGGGGGGTACCACAATGAGCAGTTCTTC
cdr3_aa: CASSPPGGYHNEQFF

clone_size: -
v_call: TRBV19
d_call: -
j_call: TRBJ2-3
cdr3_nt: TGTGCCACCAATACAGGGAACACAGATACGCAGTATTTT
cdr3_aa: CATNTGNTDTQYF

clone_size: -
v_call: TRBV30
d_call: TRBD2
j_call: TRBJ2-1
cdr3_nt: TGTGCCTGGACCGGACTAGTCTACACGAATGAGCAGTTCTTC
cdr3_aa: CAWTGLVYTNEQFF

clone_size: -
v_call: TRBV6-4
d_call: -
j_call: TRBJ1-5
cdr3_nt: TGTGCCAGCAGCCCCAGTCCGGGGAATCAGCCCCAGCATTTT
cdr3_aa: CASSPSPGNQPQHF

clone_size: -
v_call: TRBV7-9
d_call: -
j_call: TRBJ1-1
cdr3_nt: TGTGCCAGCAGCTTAGTTGGCGTCAACACTGAAGCTTTCTTT
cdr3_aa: CASSLVGVNTEAFF

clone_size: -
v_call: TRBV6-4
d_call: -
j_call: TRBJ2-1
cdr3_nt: TGTGCCAGCAGCAGACAGGGGAGGGATGAGCAGTTCTTC
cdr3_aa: CASSRQGRDEQFF

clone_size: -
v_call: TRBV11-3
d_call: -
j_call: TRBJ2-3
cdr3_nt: TGTGCCAGCAGCTTAGAACAGAGCACAGATACGCAGTATTTT
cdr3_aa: CASSLEQSTDTQYF

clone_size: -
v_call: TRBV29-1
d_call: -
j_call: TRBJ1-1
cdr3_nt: TGCAGCGTTGCAGATACTCGGGTAGTGAGGACGATGAACACTGAAGCTTTCTTT
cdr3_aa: CSVADTRVVRTMNTEAFF

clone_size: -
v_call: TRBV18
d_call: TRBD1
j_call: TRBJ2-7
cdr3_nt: TGTGCCAGCGACCCCGGGACAGGACCCTCCGAGCAGTACTTC
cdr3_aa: CASDPGTGPSEQYF

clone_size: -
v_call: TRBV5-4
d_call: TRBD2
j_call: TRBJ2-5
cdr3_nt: TGTGCCAGCAGATCGGCGGGGGGGCAAGAGACCCAGTACTTC
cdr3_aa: CASRSAGGQETQYF

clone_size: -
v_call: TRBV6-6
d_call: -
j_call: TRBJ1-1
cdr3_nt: TGTGCCAGCAGATTCACAGTTAACACTGAAGCTTTCTTT
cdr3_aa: CASRFTVNTEAFF

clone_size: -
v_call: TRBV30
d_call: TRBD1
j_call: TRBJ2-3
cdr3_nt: TGTGCCTGGAGTGTACGACAGGGATCAGATACGCAGTATTTT
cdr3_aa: CAWSVRQGSDTQYF

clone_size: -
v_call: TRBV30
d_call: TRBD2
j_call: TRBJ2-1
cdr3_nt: TGTGCCTGGAGAGCACTAGCGGGGCGATACAATGAGCAGTTCTTC
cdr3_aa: CAWRALAGRYNEQFF

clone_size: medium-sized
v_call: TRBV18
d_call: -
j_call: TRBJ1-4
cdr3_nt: TGTGCCAGCTCACCACGATCCTCCCATAATGAAAAACTGTTTTTT
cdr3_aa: CASSPRSSHNEKLFF

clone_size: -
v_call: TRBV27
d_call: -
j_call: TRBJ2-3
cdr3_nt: TGTGCCAGCAGTTTCAGGGTCCGGACAGATACGCAGTATTTT
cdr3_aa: CASSFRVRTDTQYF

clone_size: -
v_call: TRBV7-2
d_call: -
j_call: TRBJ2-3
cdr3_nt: TGTGCCAGCAGGGGACTCGAGGGAGATACGCAGTATTTT
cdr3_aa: CASRGLEGDTQYF

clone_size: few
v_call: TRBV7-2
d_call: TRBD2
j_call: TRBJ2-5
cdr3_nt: TGTGCCAGCAGCTTAGTGGCTCGGGAGGGCCAAGAGACCCAGTACTTC
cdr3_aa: CASSLVAREGQETQYF

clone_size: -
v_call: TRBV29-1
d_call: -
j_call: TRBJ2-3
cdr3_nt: TGCAGCGTTGAAACCCGCACAGATACGCAGTATTTT
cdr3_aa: CSVETRTDTQYF